This TCR beta chain is drawn from a study of neurological immune-mediated disorders. V lost 2 bases and J 4 bases, leaving 8 bases between the germline ends. The germline gives CDR1 WSHSY, CDR2 SAAADI. The CDR3 loop spans 13 amino acids. TCRdb reprocessed the 5' RACE reads with MiXCR, giving one entry per CDR3 protein. The table lists about 18,000 distinct CDR3 sequences, about 10% of them singletons. This clonotype was picked up many times. This chain links TRBV10-2 with TRBJ1-2, with D maybe TRBD1 (5 bases). The sequenced sample consisted of CD8+ T cells from blood. The TCR was taken from a woman aged 45 to 65 in good health. Written as DNA, the CDR3 is TGCGCCAGCAGTGAGGGGGGGGGCTATGGCTACACCTTC. Its translation: CASSEGGGYGYTF.